This record covers a single TCR beta chain. The data were obtained in a study of blood T cell repertoires in COVID-19. Study context: Researchers got acute and convalescent COVID-19 samples from the United States, Italy and Spain. PBMCs, B-cell-depleted T cells, or T cells were the source of the cDNA or gDNA that made up the material.

Per the study methods: By means of reference gene primer amplification, nucleated cell counts were estimated. Generated by immunoSEQ multiplex PCR, the TCRdb table keeps only in-frame clones and is missing some. The V and J calls and the clone size are those of that table, but D and trimming were determined from the DNA. Of some 22,000 clones listed, 86% are singletons. The length of the CDR3 is 11 residues. V shed 8 bases and J shed 4 bases, with 7 bases lying between them. Germline CDR1 is MNHEY and CDR2 is SVGAGI. The receptor comes from a human donor with active COVID-19. The donor label of this sample is uncertain. The chain joins TRBV6-5 to TRBJ2-3; D unclear. Sequencing input: peripheral blood. CDR3 sequence reads: CASFSSDTQYF. The DNA for the CDR3 is TGTGCCAGCTTCAGTTCAGATACGCAGTATTTT.